This T cell receptor beta chain was sequenced during a study of identical twins. TCRdb re-called the 5' RACE reads with MiXCR, one entry per CDR3 protein. The sample includes approximately 1.8 million distinct CDR3 sequences, around a third of them seen just once. Trimming stripped 1 base from V and 0 bases from J, with 12 bases between. This CDR3 spans 16 amino acids. Looked up from germline, CDR1 is SGHDT and CDR2 is YYEEEE. This clonotype was seen a few times. Its specificity is unknown. The study, taken as a whole, reports: The study drew conclusions from cross-sectional statistical analysis, not from following the same donors.

The chain uses TRBV5-6 and TRBJ2-3; D is unclear. Sample: cord blood. The sequence came from a newborn girl in good health. The CDR3, as DNA: TGTGCCAGCAGCTTGTATAGGGCCTCTAGCACAGATACGCAGTATTTT. Translated: CASSLYRASSTDTQYF.